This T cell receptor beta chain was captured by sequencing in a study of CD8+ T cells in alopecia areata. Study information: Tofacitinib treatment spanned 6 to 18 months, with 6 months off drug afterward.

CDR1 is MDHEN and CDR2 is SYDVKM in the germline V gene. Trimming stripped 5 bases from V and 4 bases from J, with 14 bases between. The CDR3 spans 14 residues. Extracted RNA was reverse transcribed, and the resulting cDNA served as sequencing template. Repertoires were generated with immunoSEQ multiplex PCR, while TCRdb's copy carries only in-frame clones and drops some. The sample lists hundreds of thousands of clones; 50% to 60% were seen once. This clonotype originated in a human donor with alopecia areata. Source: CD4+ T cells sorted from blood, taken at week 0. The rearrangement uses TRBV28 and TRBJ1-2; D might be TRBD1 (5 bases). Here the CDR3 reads CASSPGGEPYGYTF. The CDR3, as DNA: TGTGCCAGCAGTCCCGGGGGGGAACCCTATGGCTACACCTTC.